Each of the 27 T cell receptor beta chains below was sequenced from the same sample in a study of T cell changes during pregnancy in multiple sclerosis. The protocol was immunoSEQ multiplex PCR, while the TCRdb copy is restricted to in-frame clones and leaves out a portion. The sample carries about 36,000 clones, 93% recorded once. The sequencing here drew on CD4+ T cells from peripheral blood mononuclear cells, taken in the first trimester of pregnancy. The receptors stem from a female donor with multiple sclerosis, enrolled in a pregnancy study.

The table lists this clone with a few counts. This chain links TRBV5-1 with TRBJ2-3; 7 positions agree with TRBD1. Germline CDR1 reads SGHRS; CDR2 reads YFSETQ. V shed 4 bases, J shed 4 bases, and the junction held 12 bases outside the gene matches. The CDR3 is 16 residues long. CDR3 coding DNA: TGCGCCAGCAGCGAGGGACAGTCCGCTGGGGCAGATACGCAGTATTTT. Its protein product is CASSEGQSAGADTQYF. Together with reference TRBV5-1 and TRBJ2-3, the CDR3 gives the full variable domain: KAGVTQTPRYLIKTRGQQVTLSCSPISGHRSVSWYQQTPGQGLQFLFEYFSETQRNKGNFPGRFSGRQFSNSRSEMNVSTLELGDSALYLCASSEGQSAGADTQYFGPGTRLTVL.

The chain joins TRBV28 to TRBJ2-7; tentatively, D is TRBD2 (6 bases). V gave up 6 bases and J gave up 5 bases, with 14 bases separating them. Per germline, CDR1 MDHEN and CDR2 SYDVKM. This CDR3 has 13 residues. The DNA of the CDR3 is TGTGCCAGCAGCTCCGGAGGGAGAGACGAGCAGTACTTC. Protein product: CASSSGGRDEQYF.

The chain links TRBV7-2 to TRBJ1-2; 7 positions agree with TRBD1. CDR1 SGHTA and CDR2 FQGNSA come from the germline V gene. Germline trimming cut 5 bases from V and 0 bases from J; bases unmatched to any gene: 15. CDR3 length equals 18 residues. This CDR3 reads CASSQFGQVRHANYGYTF. In DNA form, the CDR3 reads TGTGCCAGCAGCCAATTCGGACAGGTTCGCCACGCTAACTATGGCTACACCTTC.

The chain uses TRBV4-3 and TRBJ1-3; TRBD1 might be the D (5 bases). Germline V gene sequence: CDR1 LGHNA, CDR2 YSLEER. Trimming took off 0 bases at V and 0 bases at J, with 12 bases between the two ends. CDR3 length: 17 amino acids. The CDR3 coding sequence is TGCGCCAGCAGCCAAGATTACGACAGACCCTCTGGAAACACCATATATTTT. Translating it yields CASSQDYDRPSGNTIYF.

The chain carries TRBV5-1 and TRBJ2-2, with TRBD2 matching over 7 bases. The J segment lost 0 bases and the V segment lost 1 base, leaving 3 bases of the junction unmatched. Germline V CDR1 and CDR2: SGHRS, YFSETQ. The CDR3 has 16 amino acids. CDR3 protein: CASSLKAGSNTGELFF. For the CDR3, the DNA is TGCGCCAGCAGCTTGAAAGCGGGATCGAACACCGGGGAGCTGTTTTTT.

The V and J genes are TRBV6-5 and TRBJ2-7, with TRBD1 identical over 7 bases. Germline V gene data show CDR1 as MNHEY and CDR2 as SVGAGI. V dropped 6 bases and J dropped 2; count of bases not matched to a gene: 7. CDR3 length: 14 residues. For the CDR3, the DNA is TGTGCCAGCAGAGGGTTCGGACAGGCCTACGAGCAGTACTTC. Protein sequence: CASRGFGQAYEQYF.

This chain uses TRBV19 with TRBJ2-7; 9 bases map to TRBD1. The CDR3 runs to 14 residues. The germline CDR1 and CDR2 sequences are LNHDA and SQIVND (reference sequence). V shed 5 bases and J 6 bases; nucleotides not matched to a gene: 8. DNA of the CDR3: TGTGCCAGTAGTTACACAGGGGGCGCGGTCGAGCAGTACTTC. It translates to CASSYTGGAVEQYF.

The V and J genes are TRBV5-1 and TRBJ2-5; 7 positions agree with TRBD1. Per the germline V gene, CDR1 is SGHRS and CDR2 is YFSETQ. The CDR3 runs 13 residues. The V and J ends lost 4 bases and 3 bases, in that order; junction bases with no gene match: 3. CDR3 bases: TGCGCCAGCAGCCGGGACAGAAAAGAGACCCAGTACTTC. Residues: CASSRDRKETQYF.

This clone has a single count. CDR3: CASSFQNNSPLHF. In nucleotides, the CDR3 is TGCGCCAGCAGTTTCCAGAATAATTCACCCCTCCACTTT. The chain carries TRBV23-1 and TRBJ1-6; no firm D call. TRBV23-1 counts as an open reading frame of uncertain function. V was clipped by 5 bases and J by 5 bases, with 7 bases between them. This CDR3 spans 13 amino acids.

This chain links TRBV30 with TRBJ1-5, with D unclear. The length of the CDR3 is 16 residues. In germline, CDR1 is GTSNPN, CDR2 SVGIG (reference sequence). Trimming removed 0 bases from V and 2 bases from J, with 14 bases in between. The CDR3 nucleotides are TGTGCCTGGAGTGTTGGGAGCCTAATAGGCAATCAGCCCCAGCATTTT. It translates to CAWSVGSLIGNQPQHF.

This chain uses TRBV7-9 with TRBJ1-5; the D is unclear. V was cut by 4 bases and J by 2 bases, with 12 bases left in between. The CDR3 spans 15 residues. Germline V lookup: CDR1 SEHNR, CDR2 FQNEAQ (reference sequence). As DNA, the CDR3 is TGTGCCAGCAGCTCCGGACTTTTGGGCAATCAGCCCCAGCATTTT. It yields the protein CASSSGLLGNQPQHF.

The sample holds one count of this clone. The rearrangement uses TRBV6-6 and TRBJ2-1, with TRBD2 matching 7 bases. Germline loops: CDR1 MNHNY, CDR2 SVGAGI (reference sequence). V lost 6 bases, J lost 5 bases, and 10 bases stayed unmatched. CDR3 length equals 15 residues. CDR3 DNA: TGTGCCAGCAGCTTCGGGAGGTCGGGGCACAATGAGCAGTTCTTC. It encodes CASSFGRSGHNEQFF.

This sequence joins TRBV7-2 and TRBJ2-5, with D unclear. The germline V gene encodes CDR1 SGHTA and CDR2 FQGNSA. Trimming took off 5 bases at V and 5 bases at J, with 12 bases between the two ends. The CDR3 is 13 amino acids. The CDR3 loop is CASSPTYGETQYF. CDR3 bases: TGTGCCAGCAGCCCCACGTACGGGGAGACCCAGTACTTC.

The J gene is TRBJ2-7, the V gene TRBV5-1; no definite D call. V lost 0 bases and J lost 3, with 13 bases in between. The CDR3 is made up of 15 amino acids. Germline V gene sequence: CDR1 SGHRS, CDR2 YFSETQ. The chain's CDR3 is CASSLEAGLGYEQYF. The CDR3 bases are TGCGCCAGCAGCTTGGAAGCAGGTCTTGGCTACGAGCAGTACTTC.

V usage is TRBV11-2 and J usage is TRBJ1-3, with 9 bases that match TRBD1. The junction had 7 bases not matched to a gene; V was cut back by 3 bases and J by 4 bases. Per germline, CDR1 SGHAT and CDR2 FQNNGV. The length of the CDR3 is 16 residues. CDR3 coding DNA: TGTGCCAGCAGCTTGTTCGGACAGGGGCGCGGAAACACCATATATTTT. Protein: CASSLFGQGRGNTIYF.

As DNA, the CDR3 is TGTGCCAGCAGCTCGGACAGACCCTCTGGGGCCAACGTCCTGACTTTC. Amino acid sequence: CASSSDRPSGANVLTF. The J gene is TRBJ2-6, the V gene TRBV7-2; D may be TRBD1 (6 bases). Germline CDR1 reads SGHTA; CDR2 reads FQGNSA. The CDR3 extends over 16 amino acids. The ends were cut back, 4 bases at V and 0 bases at J, with 10 bases in the middle.

The chain joins TRBV6-4 to TRBJ2-1; 12 bases agree with TRBD2. The CDR3 is 14 residues long. The ends lost 6 bases at V and 6 bases at J; junction bases unmatched: 3. CDR1 and CDR2 from the germline V gene are MRHNA and SNTAGT. CDR3 loop: CASRLAGGLNEQFF. The CDR3 DNA is TGTGCCAGCAGACTAGCGGGAGGCCTCAATGAGCAGTTCTTC.

This clone was observed once. V is TRBV14 and J is TRBJ2-1, with 8 nucleotides matching TRBD2. After removal of 1 base from V and 9 bases from J, the junction contained 8 bases not matched to a gene. Germline V CDR1 and CDR2: SGHDN, FVKESK. The CDR3 covers 15 residues. The CDR3 sequence: CASSQAERGRAEQFF. CDR3 coding DNA: TGTGCCAGCAGCCAAGCGGAGCGGGGGCGGGCTGAGCAGTTCTTC. Filled out from reference TRBV14 and TRBJ2-1, the complete variable domain reads EAGVTQFPSHSVIEKGQTVTLRCDPISGHDNLYWYRRVMGKEIKFLLHFVKESKQDESGMPNNRFLAERTGGTYSTLKVQPAELEDSGVYFCASSQAERGRAEQFFGPGTRLTVL.

The count of this clone is one. CDR3 amino acids: CASSSKETQYF. Here the CDR3 DNA reads TGTGCCAGCTCGTCAAAAGAGACCCAGTACTTC. The chain links TRBV18 to TRBJ2-5; D unclear. Germline CDR1 is KGHSH and CDR2 is LQKENI. Deletions cut 6 bases from V and 3 bases from J, with 5 bases between. The CDR3 totals 11 residues. Together with reference TRBV18 and TRBJ2-5, the CDR3 gives the full variable domain: NAGVMQNPRHLVRRRGQEARLRCSPMKGHSHVYWYRQLPEEGLKFMVYLQKENIIDESGMPKERFSAEFPKEGPSILRIQQVVRGDSAAYFCASSSKETQYFGPGTRLLVL.

V usage is TRBV6-8 and J usage is TRBJ2-1, with D possibly matching TRBD2 (5 bases). CDR3 length: 13 amino acids. Germline lookup yields CDR1 MNHGY and CDR2 SAAAGT. CDR3 in amino acids: CPEVVTRRNEQFF. As DNA, the CDR3 is TGTCCCGAAGTTGTGACACGGAGGAATGAGCAGTTCTTC.

V and J are TRBV6-5 and TRBJ1-1; D uncertain. V was shortened by 2 bases and J by 5 bases, with 15 bases between the two germline ends. In germline, CDR1 is MNHEY, CDR2 SVGAGI. This CDR3 has 15 amino acids. The CDR3 DNA reads TGTGCCAGCAGTTACGCCTCGCGGGTAGGAACTGAAGCTTTCTTT. Translating gives CASSYASRVGTEAFF.

The chain has TRBV19 and TRBJ1-4; 8 bases fit TRBD1. Trimming took 2 bases from V and 7 from J; bases not matched to a gene: 9. CDR1 and CDR2 (germline): LNHDA, SQIVND (reference sequence). This CDR3 spans 16 amino acids. This chain's CDR3 is CASSISGGVGGEKLFF. Written as DNA, the CDR3 is TGTGCCAGTAGTATATCAGGGGGCGTGGGCGGTGAAAAACTGTTTTTT.

The chain carries TRBV2 and TRBJ2-3; D uncertain. CDR1 is SNHLY, CDR2 FYNNEI, per germline. The CDR3 is made up of 15 amino acids. The V gene lost 4 bases and the J gene lost 0 bases, with 11 bases spanning the gap. The CDR3 nucleotides read TGTGCCAGCAGTGGTCAGGCGTCTAGCACAGATACGCAGTATTTT. Translation gives CASSGQASSTDTQYF. The variable domain in full, completed from reference TRBV2 and TRBJ2-3, reads EPEVTQTPSHQVTQMGQEVILRCVPISNHLYFYWYRQILGQKVEFLVSFYNNEISEKSEIFDDQFSVERPDGSNFTLKIRSTKLEDSAMYFCASSGQASSTDTQYFGPGTRLTVL.

This chain links TRBV2 with TRBJ1-5; 8 bases map to TRBD1. CDR1 is SNHLY, CDR2 FYNNEI, per germline. CDR3 length: 13 residues. V dropped 7 bases and J dropped 7; count of bases not matched to a gene: 6. The CDR3 nucleotides are TGTGCCAGCAAACAGGGGGAGAGCCAGCCCCAGCATTTT. Protein sequence: CASKQGESQPQHF.

The rearrangement uses TRBV6-5 and TRBJ2-7, with TRBD2 as a possible D gene (6 bases). Deletions cut 6 bases from V and 0 bases from J, with 15 bases between. The CDR3 extends over 15 amino acids. Germline V CDR1 and CDR2: MNHEY, SVGAGI. DNA for the CDR3: TGTGCCAGCAGGACCCTCGGGGGATACTCCTACGAGCAGTACTTC. It yields the protein CASRTLGGYSYEQYF.

J is TRBJ2-3 and V is TRBV4-2; 8 bases agree with TRBD2. This CDR3 spans 17 amino acids. Germline V gene sequence: CDR1 LGHNA, CDR2 YNFKEQ. Losses at the gene ends were 1 base for V and 5 bases for J; bases not matched to a gene: 11. The CDR3 is CASSQVRQRELRDTQYF. CDR3 coding DNA: TGTGCCAGCAGCCAAGTAAGACAGCGGGAGCTGAGAGATACGCAGTATTTT.

V gene TRBV21-1 combines with J gene TRBJ1-1; TRBD1 reflects the table's D call only, with no check against the DNA. TRBV21-1 is annotated as a pseudogene. The CDR3 consists of 14 residues. CDR3 coding DNA: TGTGCCAGCATCAAAGGTCAGGGGAGAACTGAAGCTTTCTTT. It is translated as CASIKGQGRTEAFF.